These 27 T cell receptor beta chains originate from one sample sequenced in a study of blood T cell repertoires in COVID-19. Method: immunoSEQ multiplex PCR; TCRdb's copy keeps in-frame clones and lacks some. Of hundreds of thousands of clones detected, 80% to 90% appear once; the ten largest clones hold around 15%. Sequencing was done on a sample of PBMCs or T cells enriched from blood (not recorded which). The receptors shown here come from a woman in her 50s with acute COVID-19.

The chain joins TRBV7-2 to TRBJ1-1, with 9 bases aligning to TRBD1. Germline V gene lookup returns CDR1 SGHTA and CDR2 FQGNSA. V was clipped by 6 bases and J by 5 bases; unmatched bases: 4. This CDR3 is built from 13 residues. CDR3 sequence reads: CASRQQGATEAFF. Here the CDR3 DNA reads TGTGCCAGCAGACAACAGGGGGCGACTGAAGCTTTCTTT.

The gene calls are TRBV18 and TRBJ2-7; a possible D gene is TRBD1 (6 bases). Germline V gene sequence: CDR1 KGHSH, CDR2 LQKENI. The CDR3 runs to 15 residues. With 2 bases removed from V and 3 bases from J, the gap between germline ends came to 14 bases. The DNA of the CDR3 is TGTGCCAGCTCACCAAAACAGGGTCCCCTCTACGAGCAGTACTTC. This encodes CASSPKQGPLYEQYF.

This rearrangement joins TRBV28 to TRBJ2-7; 11 bases line up with TRBD1. CDR1 MDHEN and CDR2 SYDVKM come from the germline V gene. The J segment lost 5 bases and the V segment lost 5 bases, leaving 11 bases of the junction unmatched. This CDR3 is built from 16 residues. This CDR3 reads CASSDSGTGGFHEQYF. The CDR3 nucleotides are TGTGCCAGCAGTGACTCCGGGACAGGGGGTTTCCACGAGCAGTACTTC.

The chain links TRBV29-1 to TRBJ2-7; 8 positions match TRBD1. There are 15 residues in the CDR3. Germline CDR1 and CDR2: SQVTM and ANQGSEA. After removal of 6 bases from V and 0 bases from J, the junction contained 10 bases not matched to a gene. The CDR3 nucleotides are TGCAGCGTCCGATTACAGGGGGGAGCCTCCTACGAGCAGTACTTC. Amino acid sequence: CSVRLQGGASYEQYF.

The V gene is TRBV4-3, the J gene TRBJ2-1; maybe TRBD1 (6 bases). Germline lookup yields CDR1 LGHNA and CDR2 YSLEER. This CDR3 spans 17 amino acids. The ends were cut back, 0 bases at V and 2 bases at J, with 14 bases in the middle. The CDR3 sequence is CASSQEGDGDTYNEQFF. The CDR3 DNA sequence: TGCGCCAGCAGCCAAGAGGGGGATGGGGACACCTACAATGAGCAGTTCTTC.

This sequence joins TRBV9 and TRBJ2-3; 8 bases agree with TRBD2. Trimming cost V 2 bases and J 1 base; bases outside gene matches: 3. Germline V gene lookup returns CDR1 SGDLS and CDR2 YYNGEE. CDR3 length: 15 residues. The DNA of the CDR3 is TGTGCCAGCAGCGTCCGTAGCGGGGGCACAGATACGCAGTATTTT. Translation gives CASSVRSGGTDTQYF.

V gene TRBV7-8 combines with J gene TRBJ2-1; possible D gene TRBD2, 6 bases. Trimming cost V 4 bases and J 0 bases, with 10 bases left between them. From germline, CDR1 is SGHVS and CDR2 FQNEAQ. The length of the CDR3 is 15 residues. The chain's CDR3 is CASSSDGSSYNEQFF. CDR3 DNA: TGTGCCAGCAGCTCGGACGGGAGCTCCTACAATGAGCAGTTCTTC. The full variable domain, its missing parts supplied by reference TRBV7-8 and TRBJ2-1, is GAGVSQSPRYKVAKRGQDVALRCDPISGHVSLFWYQQALGQGPEFLTYFQNEAQLDKSGLPSDRFFAERPEGSVSTLKIQRTQQEDSAVYLCASSSDGSSYNEQFFGPGTRLTVL.

The chain has TRBV19 and TRBJ2-2, with a tentative D call TRBD2 (6 bases). The CDR3 totals 14 residues. The V gene's germline CDR1 is LNHDA and CDR2 SQIVND (reference sequence). V gave up 5 bases and J gave up 6 bases, with 13 bases separating them. The CDR3 reads CASSLGGGAGELFF. For the CDR3, the DNA is TGTGCCAGTAGTTTGGGCGGAGGGGCCGGGGAGCTGTTTTTT. The full variable domain, completed using reference TRBV19 and TRBJ2-2, is DGGITQSPKYLFRKEGQNVTLSCEQNLNHDAMYWYRQDPGQGLRLIYYSQIVNDFQKGDIAEGYSVSREKKESFPLTVTSAQKNPTAFYLCASSLGGGAGELFFGEGSRLTVL.

J is TRBJ1-1 and V is TRBV6-5; unclear D gene. V lost 5 bases, J lost 4 bases, and 5 bases lay in between. This CDR3 region has 11 residues. Germline V CDR1 and CDR2: MNHEY, SVGAGI. CDR3 nucleotide sequence: TGTGCCAGCAGTCGAGGCACTGAAGCTTTCTTT. This gives the protein CASSRGTEAFF.

This rearrangement joins TRBV24-1 to TRBJ2-3; 11 bases align to TRBD1. This CDR3 is built from 17 residues. Germline-derived CDR1 and CDR2 are KGHDR and SFDVKD. V was pared by 3 bases and J by 7 bases, with 11 bases of the junction left unmatched. For the CDR3, the DNA is TGTGCCACCAGTGATCCTGGACAGGGGGCGCGTAGTTATACGCAGTATTTT. Translating it yields CATSDPGQGARSYTQYF.

The V and J genes are TRBV28 and TRBJ1-2; 7 nucleotides line up with TRBD1. From germline, CDR1 is MDHEN and CDR2 SYDVKM. The CDR3 runs to 13 residues. The V segment lost 5 bases and the J segment 2 bases; nucleotides outside the gene matches: 2. As DNA, the CDR3 is TGTGCCAGCAGTCAACAGGGGAACTATGGCTACACCTTC. It specifies CASSQQGNYGYTF.

V usage is TRBV7-2 and J usage is TRBJ1-2; D unresolved. CDR1 is SGHTA, CDR2 FQGNSA, per germline. There are 15 residues in the CDR3. Trimming pared 5 bases from V and 8 bases from J, leaving 21 bases between. The chain's CDR3 is CASSLTNDPLGGYTF. The CDR3 DNA sequence: TGTGCCAGCAGCCTGACGAATGACCCCCTCGGGGGCTACACCTTC.

V usage is TRBV4-3 and J usage is TRBJ1-4; 7 nucleotides line up with TRBD1. V dropped 1 base and J dropped 1; count of bases not matched to a gene: 9. Germline assignment: CDR1 LGHNA and CDR2 YSLEER. The CDR3 is 18 residues long. The CDR3 here is CASSQGSGGTKTNEKLFF. The CDR3 coding sequence is TGCGCCAGCAGCCAAGGGTCAGGGGGAACGAAAACTAATGAAAAACTGTTTTTT.

The chain links TRBV28 to TRBJ1-3; TRBD1 aligns across 9 bases. The germline V gene has CDR1 MDHEN and CDR2 SYDVKM. The CDR3 extends over 15 amino acids. Trimming at V came to 6 bases and at J to 5 bases, leaving 8 bases not matched to a gene. The CDR3 spells CASRGRTGARNTIYF. Here the CDR3 DNA reads TGTGCCAGCAGGGGAAGGACAGGGGCGCGAAACACCATATATTTT.

This sequence joins TRBV5-1 and TRBJ2-5; tentative D call: TRBD2 (6 bases). CDR3 size: 16 residues. The germline CDR1 and CDR2 sequences are SGHRS and YFSETQ. Trimming took 0 bases from V and 0 from J, leaving 12 bases between them. DNA for the CDR3: TGCGCCAGCAGCTTGGACGGGACTTCGTACCAAGAGACCCAGTACTTC. Protein: CASSLDGTSYQETQYF.

The CDR3, as DNA: TGCGCCAGCAGCTTGGTAGCGGACTCCTACAATGAGCAGTTCTTC. Its translation: CASSLVADSYNEQFF. The chain carries TRBV5-1 and TRBJ2-1; weak D call: TRBD2 (6 bases). Germline values: CDR1 SGHRS, CDR2 YFSETQ. V lost 0 bases and J lost 0, with 7 bases in between. CDR3 size: 15 residues.

This chain uses TRBV6-5 with TRBJ2-5, with a tentative D call TRBD1 (6 bases). V lost 7 bases, J lost 5 bases, and 17 bases lay in between. The germline gives CDR1 MNHEY, CDR2 SVGAGI. This CDR3 has 14 amino acids. CDR3 loop: CASTATGSGETQYF. For the CDR3, the DNA is TGTGCCAGCACTGCGACAGGTAGTGGGGAGACCCAGTACTTC.

CDR3 amino acids: CASSLAVRGQRDEQYF. As DNA, the CDR3 is TGTGCCAGCAGCTTGGCCGTGAGGGGACAAAGGGACGAGCAGTACTTC. The chain carries TRBV5-6 and TRBJ2-7; D may be TRBD1 (6 bases). Per the germline V gene, CDR1 is SGHDT and CDR2 is YYEEEE. The CDR3 covers 16 residues. Trimming pared 0 bases from V and 5 bases from J, leaving 18 bases between.

The V and J genes are TRBV6-5 and TRBJ1-6; no clear D gene. V was trimmed by 0 bases and J by 10 bases, leaving 13 bases between them. The CDR3 runs 15 residues. Germline lookup yields CDR1 MNHEY and CDR2 SVGAGI. As DNA, the CDR3 is TGTGCCAGCAGTTACTCGGCACGGAGAGGGTCACCCCTCCACTTT. Its translation is CASSYSARRGSPLHF.

This clone came up once. V gene TRBV7-3 combines with J gene TRBJ2-1; 9 bases line up with TRBD1. This CDR3 is 16 amino acids long. The V gene's germline CDR1 is SGHTA and CDR2 FQGTGA. V dropped 5 bases and J dropped 0; count of bases not matched to a gene: 5. CDR3 sequence: CASSISQGASYNEQFF. Here the CDR3 DNA reads TGTGCCAGCAGCATATCACAGGGGGCCTCCTACAATGAGCAGTTCTTC. Looking up the rest from reference TRBV7-3 and TRBJ2-1 gives the full variable domain: GAGVSQTPSNKVTEKGKYVELRCDPISGHTALYWYRQSLGQGPEFLIYFQGTGAADDSGLPNDRFFAVRPEGSVSTLKIQRTERGDSAVYLCASSISQGASYNEQFFGPGTRLTVL.

The chain employs TRBV9 and TRBJ2-5, with D possibly being TRBD1 (6 bases). The CDR3 sequence is 14 residues long. V was clipped by 4 bases and J by 2 bases, with 12 bases between them. CDR1 SGDLS and CDR2 YYNGEE come from the germline V gene. Here the CDR3 reads CASSRQVHQETQYF. Here the CDR3 DNA reads TGTGCCAGCAGCCGACAGGTCCATCAAGAGACCCAGTACTTC.

The chain employs TRBV6-2 or TRBV6-3 and TRBJ1-3; 7 bases fit TRBD1. J lost 0 bases, V lost 5 bases, and 7 bases had no gene match. The CDR3 runs 16 residues. Germline CDR1 is MNHEY and CDR2 is SVGEGT. CDR3 protein: CASSRPGQRSGNTIYF. The CDR3 nucleotides are TGTGCCAGCAGTCGGCCGGGACAGCGCTCTGGAAACACCATATATTTT.

CDR3 loop: CASSFVGGDGEKLFF. CDR3 coding DNA: TGTGCCAGCAGCTTCGTCGGGGGGGATGGTGAAAAACTGTTTTTT. This sequence joins TRBV3-1 (or the pseudogene TRBV3-2) and TRBJ1-4, with TRBD1 as a possible D gene (5 bases). This CDR3 has 15 residues. V dropped 5 bases and J dropped 7 bases, with 17 bases sitting between them. Germline loops: CDR1 LGHDT, CDR2 YNNKEL (reference sequence).

The genes are TRBV28 and TRBJ2-7, with 9 bases identical to TRBD2. CDR3 length: 15 amino acids. With V trimmed by 5 bases and J by 5 bases, 10 bases remained unmatched. Germline V CDR1 and CDR2: MDHEN, SYDVKM. Written as DNA, the CDR3 is TGTGCCAGCAGTCCCGGGACTAGCAAGGTCCACGAGCAGTACTTC. It specifies CASSPGTSKVHEQYF.

A single count supports this clone. J is TRBJ2-7 and V is TRBV28, with TRBD2 matching 8 bases. V lost 5 bases and J lost 1; bases outside the gene matches: 4. This CDR3 spans 14 amino acids. The germline gives CDR1 MDHEN, CDR2 SYDVKM. CDR3 in amino acids: CASSVGLASYEQYF. For the CDR3, the DNA is TGTGCCAGCAGTGTCGGACTAGCATCCTACGAGCAGTACTTC.

The CDR3 protein is CASSIGPSNQPQHF. In DNA form, the CDR3 reads TGTGCCAGTAGTATAGGGCCGAGCAATCAGCCCCAGCATTTT. The chain employs TRBV19 and TRBJ1-5; no reliable D call. Germline CDR1 LNHDA, CDR2 SQIVND (reference sequence). This CDR3 is 14 amino acids long. The germline V and J ends were trimmed by 1 base and 1 base, with 5 bases remaining between them.

J is TRBJ2-3 and V is TRBV9; 13 bases align to TRBD2. V lost 0 bases and J lost 4; bases outside the gene matches: 8. The germline V gene has CDR1 SGDLS and CDR2 YYNGEE. CDR3 length: 18 residues. In DNA, the CDR3 is TGTGCCAGCAGCGTAGCCTCGGGACTAGCGGGAAGGTCAGATACGCAGTATTTT. Its protein product is CASSVASGLAGRSDTQYF.